This TCR beta chain was profiled in a study of T cell responses to AZD1222 COVID-19 vaccine. Generated by immunoSEQ multiplex PCR, the TCRdb table keeps only in-frame clones and is missing some. The sample lists roughly 120,000 clones, 80% to 90% occurring once. With respect to this clone: Its antigen is currently unknown.

Germline trimming cut 0 bases from V and 7 bases from J; bases unmatched to any gene: 3. Germline V gene data show CDR1 as KGHSH and CDR2 as LQKENI. This CDR3 is built from 14 residues. Findings and caveats of the study: Targeting of unmutated variant regions was reportedly seen in nearly half of spike-specific TCRs. Among vaccine-associated CD4 TCRs, coverage spanned spike, with dominance at 160-218 and 743-854.

This clonotype was sampled from an adult in good health. The chain combines TRBV18 with TRBJ1-2, with TRBD1 matching 9 bases. The sample in question was peripheral blood, obtained on day 0 of AZD1222 vaccination. The CDR3 spells CASSPPGQGRGYTF. The CDR3 nucleotides are TGTGCCAGCTCACCACCGGGACAGGGCCGTGGCTACACCTTC.